Shown below are 26 T cell receptor beta chains from a single sample sequenced in a study of CD8+ T cells in alopecia areata. RNA was isolated and reverse transcribed to cDNA, the sequencing template. Only in-frame clones appear in the TCRdb table, and some are missing; sequencing was by immunoSEQ multiplex PCR. The sample records 55,000 to 65,000 clones, around 44% being singletons. What was sequenced was NKG2D-low CD8+ T cells sorted from blood. These receptors were obtained from a human donor with alopecia areata.

The table lists this clone with a few counts. The V call is TRBV7-9, the J call TRBJ2-1; D might be TRBD2 (5 bases). Trimming took 1 base from V and 10 from J, leaving 11 bases between them. CDR1 and CDR2 from the germline V gene are SEHNR and FQNEAQ (reference sequence). The CDR3 spans 13 residues. The DNA of the CDR3 is TGTGCCAGCAGCTTAGTGAGCGGCCCCGAGCAGTTCTTC. It is translated as CASSLVSGPEQFF.

The genes are TRBV29-1 and TRBJ2-7, with D possibly being TRBD2 (7 bases). The V gene lost 6 bases and the J gene lost 2 bases, with 14 bases spanning the gap. Germline assignment: CDR1 SQVTM and CDR2 ANQGSEA. CDR3 length equals 13 residues. The CDR3 spells CSVGGAGPYEQYF. In DNA, the CDR3 is TGCAGCGTGGGGGGGGCAGGGCCCTACGAGCAGTACTTC.

This clone was detected only a few times. The chain has TRBV29-1 and TRBJ2-6; D assignment may be TRBD1 or TRBD2 (5 bases each). V lost 6 bases and J lost 0, with 18 bases in between. The CDR3 is made up of 17 amino acids. CDR1 and CDR2 from the germline V gene are SQVTM and ANQGSEA. CDR3: CSVESGTPASGANVLTF. CDR3 nucleotide sequence: TGCAGCGTGGAGTCCGGGACCCCAGCCTCTGGGGCCAACGTCCTGACTTTC.

The chain joins TRBV19 to TRBJ2-7; 11 bases fit TRBD1. The ends lost 6 bases at V and 5 bases at J; junction bases unmatched: 6. Germline-derived CDR1 and CDR2 are LNHDA and SQIVND (reference sequence). The CDR3 consists of 14 residues. CDR3 amino acids: CASSPRDRGNEQYF. The CDR3 nucleotides are TGTGCCAGTAGCCCCCGGGACAGGGGGAACGAGCAGTACTTC. Full variable domain (remainder filled in from reference TRBV19 and TRBJ2-7): DGGITQSPKYLFRKEGQNVTLSCEQNLNHDAMYWYRQDPGQGLRLIYYSQIVNDFQKGDIAEGYSVSREKKESFPLTVTSAQKNPTAFYLCASSPRDRGNEQYFGPGTRLTVT.

This clone has more than one count but fewer than ten. The chain combines TRBV9 with TRBJ2-1; tentatively, D is TRBD1 or TRBD2 (5 bases each). V was shortened by 0 bases and J by 5 bases, with 6 bases between the two germline ends. Germline-derived CDR1 and CDR2 are SGDLS and YYNGEE. CDR3 length: 13 residues. This chain's CDR3 is CASSVGDDNEQFF. The CDR3 coding sequence is TGTGCCAGCAGCGTAGGGGACGACAATGAGCAGTTCTTC.

On this clone itself: The sample carries other DNA sequences with the same CDR3. The genes are TRBV9 and TRBJ1-5; no definite D call. Germline values: CDR1 SGDLS, CDR2 YYNGEE. The CDR3 covers 14 residues. The V end lost 0 bases, the J end lost 0 bases, and 4 bases lay between the germline ends. The CDR3 region has the DNA TGTGCCAGCAGCGTAGGGGATAGCAATCAGCCCCAGCATTTT. Its translation: CASSVGDSNQPQHF. The whole variable domain, filled in from reference TRBV9 and TRBJ1-5, reads DSGVTQTPKHLITATGQRVTLRCSPRSGDLSVYWYQQSLDQGLQFLIQYYNGEERAKGNILERFSAQQFPDLHSELNLSSLELGDSALYFCASSVGDSNQPQHFGDGTRLSIL.

This clone was observed a handful of times. The same CDR3 also results from other DNA sequences found in this sample. The chain uses TRBV29-1 and TRBJ2-7; 10 bases fit TRBD1. This CDR3 spans 13 amino acids. V lost 5 bases to trimming and J lost 0 bases; unmatched junction nucleotides: 1. Germline V CDR1 and CDR2: SQVTM, ANQGSEA. As DNA, the CDR3 is TGCAGCGTTCGGACAGGGGGCTCCTACGAGCAGTACTTC. It yields the protein CSVRTGGSYEQYF.

This rearrangement joins TRBV7-8 to TRBJ2-5; D gene uncertain. The CDR3 covers 14 residues. Germline V gene data show CDR1 as SGHVS and CDR2 as FQNEAQ. The V end lost 4 bases, the J end lost 3 bases, and 12 bases lay between the germline ends. CDR3 region: CASSSIVAEETQYF. The CDR3 DNA follows: TGTGCCAGCAGCTCTATCGTGGCCGAAGAGACCCAGTACTTC.

V usage is TRBV27 and J usage is TRBJ1-1, with D perhaps matching TRBD1 (5 bases). Germline V gene sequence: CDR1 MNHEY, CDR2 SMNVEV (reference sequence). V lost 8 bases to trimming and J lost 1 base, with 17 bases between them. This CDR3 contains 15 residues. This CDR3 is CASQPRGRGNTEAFF. The CDR3 region has the DNA TGTGCCAGCCAACCCCGGGGCCGCGGGAACACTGAAGCTTTCTTT.

There are a few counts of this clone. The J gene is TRBJ2-1, the V gene TRBV19; D perhaps matches TRBD1 (6 bases). This CDR3 is 13 amino acids long. The germline gives CDR1 LNHDA, CDR2 SQIVND (reference sequence). The V end lost 10 bases, the J end lost 4 bases, and 14 bases lay between the germline ends. CDR3: CATRTGIYNEQFF. CDR3 nucleotide sequence: TGTGCCACACGAACAGGGATTTACAATGAGCAGTTCTTC.

The rearrangement joins TRBV30 to TRBJ2-7; D is ambiguous. V lost 6 bases and J lost 7, with 19 bases in between. The CDR3 spans 13 residues. CDR1 GTSNPN and CDR2 SVGIG come from the germline V gene (reference sequence). The CDR3 region is CACHPDDLGEQYF. CDR3 in DNA: TGTGCCTGCCATCCGGACGACCTCGGAGAGCAGTACTTC.

The chain is built from TRBV2 and TRBJ1-1, with 7 positions matching TRBD1. This CDR3 region has 16 residues. The germline V gene has CDR1 SNHLY and CDR2 FYNNEI. Trimming took 5 bases from V and 3 from J; bases not matched to a gene: 12. As DNA, the CDR3 is TGTGCCAGCAGTTCGCTAGGGGGCGGTTTAGACACTGAAGCTTTCTTT. This codes for CASSSLGGGLDTEAFF.

This clone was observed a few times. The chain joins TRBV19 to TRBJ2-1; D is unresolved. V was shortened by 6 bases and J by 10 bases, with 13 bases between the two germline ends. Germline V gene data show CDR1 as LNHDA and CDR2 as SQIVND (reference sequence). CDR3 length: 12 amino acids. DNA of the CDR3: TGTGCCAGTAGCCCCCCGTCAGCGGAGCAGTTCTTC. This codes for CASSPPSAEQFF.

A few counts support this clone. The chain carries TRBV7-9 and TRBJ1-2; possibly TRBD1 for D (6 bases). Germline V gives CDR1 SEHNR, CDR2 FQNEAQ (reference sequence). With 5 bases removed from V and 3 bases from J, the gap between germline ends came to 16 bases. This CDR3 has 15 amino acids. CDR3 in amino acids: CASSIQGGEDYGYTF. The CDR3 DNA follows: TGTGCCAGCAGCATACAGGGAGGAGAGGACTATGGCTACACCTTC.

This clone was seen a handful of times. The chain couples TRBV7-9 to TRBJ2-1; weak D call: TRBD2 (5 bases). The CDR3 contains 19 residues. V was cut by 1 base and J by 0 bases, with 19 bases left in between. Germline CDR1 reads SEHNR; CDR2 reads FQNEAQ (reference sequence). The CDR3 coding sequence is TGTGCCAGCAGCTTAGGGGCCCGGGGTGCATCCAGCTCCTACAATGAGCAGTTCTTC. Amino acids: CASSLGARGASSSYNEQFF.

This clone rates as medium-sized. The chain carries TRBV6-4 and TRBJ2-2, with 8 bases lining up with TRBD2. CDR1 is MRHNA, CDR2 SNTAGT, per germline. The CDR3 is made up of 15 amino acids. The ends lost 3 bases at V and 6 bases at J; junction bases unmatched: 6. CDR3 sequence (DNA): TGTGCCAGCAGTGAGGCGGGGGGAATCGCCGGGGAGCTGTTTTTT. Its translation: CASSEAGGIAGELFF.

V gene TRBV7-9 combines with J gene TRBJ2-7, with 8 bases identical to TRBD2. The V and J ends lost 5 bases and 7 bases, in that order; junction bases with no gene match: 7. Germline V gene data show CDR1 as SEHNR and CDR2 as FQNEAQ (reference sequence). The CDR3 is 13 amino acids. The CDR3, as DNA: TGTGCCAGCAGCACACCGGGACTAGGAGAGCAGTACTTC. Translated, it gives CASSTPGLGEQYF.

This clone was seen only once. The rearrangement links TRBV6-5 to TRBJ2-7; D gene unclear. The V gene's germline CDR1 is MNHEY and CDR2 SVGAGI. The CDR3 length is 11 residues. The CDR3 DNA sequence: TGTGCGGTCAAGGGCTCCTACGAGCAGTACTTC. This translates into CAVKGSYEQYF.

About this clone: One end of the junction fails to match germline, which may point to a read error. This sequence joins TRBV7-7 and TRBJ2-7, with no clear D. The CDR3 covers 13 residues. From germline, CDR1 is SSHAT and CDR2 FNYEAQ (reference sequence). This CDR3 is CASSTHHSYEQYF. For the CDR3, the DNA is TGTGCTAGCAGTACACATCACTCCTACGAGCAGTACTTC. The full variable domain, rest sourced from reference TRBV7-7 and TRBJ2-7, is GAGVSQSPRYKVTKRGQDVTLRCDPISSHATLYWYQQALGQGPEFLTYFNYEAQPDKSGLPSDRFSAERPEGSISTLTIQRTEQRDSAMYRCASSTHHSYEQYFGPGTRLTVT.

This clone was picked up a small number of times. The chain has TRBV4-1 and TRBJ2-3, with 9 bases lining up with TRBD2. The CDR3 contains 15 residues. CDR1 is MGHRA and CDR2 is YSYEKL in the germline V gene. J was trimmed by 0 bases and V by 3 bases; bases with no gene match: 1. CDR3 sequence: CASSQGLASTDTQYF. In nucleotides, the CDR3 is TGCGCCAGCAGCCAGGGACTAGCCAGCACAGATACGCAGTATTTT.

This clone was picked up one time. V and J are TRBV13 and TRBJ1-2, with a tentative D call TRBD1 (5 bases). Germline loops: CDR1 PRHDT, CDR2 FYEKMQ (reference sequence). Trimming cost V 4 bases and J 3 bases, with 12 bases left between them. There are 14 residues in the CDR3. This CDR3 is CASSYFVGDYGYTF. The CDR3 DNA reads TGTGCCAGCAGCTACTTCGTGGGGGACTATGGCTACACCTTC. The variable domain in full, completed from reference TRBV13 and TRBJ1-2, reads AAGVIQSPRHLIKEKRETATLKCYPIPRHDTVYWYQQGPGQDPQFLISFYEKMQSDKGSIPDRFSAQQFSDYHSELNMSSLELGDSALYFCASSYFVGDYGYTFGSGTRLTVV.

This clone was counted ten times or more. In nucleotides, the CDR3 is TGCGCCAGCAGCCAAGATGGGGCGGAAGAGACCCAGTACTTC. It specifies CASSQDGAEETQYF. This chain uses TRBV4-3 with TRBJ2-5; possible D gene TRBD1, 5 bases. The V gene's germline CDR1 is LGHNA and CDR2 YSLEER. The CDR3 runs 14 residues. V dropped 0 bases and J dropped 3 bases, with 8 bases sitting between them.

With respect to this clone: Relative to the germline gene, one junction end is altered; a read error may explain this. The same CDR3 also results from other DNA sequences found in this sample. The chain combines TRBV25-1 with TRBJ2-7; D uncertain. The germline CDR1 and CDR2 sequences are MGHDK and SYGVNS. The CDR3 covers 11 residues. Written as DNA, the CDR3 is TGTGCCAGCAGTCACTACTACGAACAGTACTTC. Translated, it gives CASSHYYEQYF.

V is TRBV28 and J is TRBJ2-6, with D uncertain. The CDR3 sequence is 14 residues long. Looked up from germline, CDR1 is MDHEN and CDR2 is SYDVKM. The V end was cut by 10 bases, the J end by 1 base, with 11 bases between. The CDR3 protein is CATMILSGANVLTF. The CDR3 DNA sequence: TGTGCCACCATGATTCTGTCTGGGGCCAACGTCCTGACTTTC.

The genes are TRBV11-2 and TRBJ2-1; D unclear. Germline V gene data show CDR1 as SGHAT and CDR2 as FQNNGV. The V gene lost 1 base and the J gene lost 4 bases, with 17 bases spanning the gap. The CDR3 extends over 17 amino acids. CDR3 coding DNA: TGTGCCAGCAGCTTAGCCCGCCCCGCGAACCCTTACAATGAGCAGTTCTTC. Its protein product is CASSLARPANPYNEQFF.

The J gene is TRBJ2-3, the V gene TRBV25-1; D unresolved. This CDR3 has 15 residues. Germline loops: CDR1 MGHDK, CDR2 SYGVNS. V was clipped by 1 base and J by 2 bases, with 10 bases between them. The CDR3 region is CASSESGDYTDTQYF. The CDR3 DNA is TGTGCCAGCAGTGAATCTGGAGATTACACAGATACGCAGTATTTT.